These 14 T cell receptor beta chains share one sample of origin, sequenced in a study of identical twins. TCRdb called the 5' RACE reads again in MiXCR, with one record for every CDR3 protein. The sample includes roughly 240,000 distinct CDR3 sequences, about 7.3% of them seen just once. The same sample was also used in a study of yellow fever vaccine responses in identical twins.

The sample consisted of memory (CD45RO+) T cells sorted from blood. The receptors derive from a woman aged 18-29 years in good health.

There are a few counts of this clonotype. This chain connects TRBV5-1 to TRBJ2-7; D is undetermined. Trimming took off 0 bases at V and 3 bases at J, with 10 bases between the two ends. The germline gives CDR1 SGHRS, CDR2 YFSETQ. CDR3 length: 14 amino acids. The CDR3 loop reads CASSLGGLDYEQYV. In DNA, the CDR3 is TGCGCCAGCAGCTTGGGGGGATTGGACTACGAGCAGTACGTC.

This chain connects TRBV20-1 to TRBJ2-1; 9 nucleotides agree with TRBD2. Germline V gives CDR1 DFQATT, CDR2 SNEGSKA (reference sequence). V was pared by 2 bases and J by 6 bases, with 11 bases of the junction left unmatched. The CDR3 consists of 16 residues. The CDR3 DNA sequence: TGCAGTGCTAGACACCGAACCGCAGCGGGAGGCAATGAGCAGTTCTTC. Residues: CSARHRTAAGGNEQFF.

V is TRBV29-1 and J is TRBJ2-5; 14 nucleotides agree with TRBD2. Trimming at V came to 6 bases and at J to 5 bases, leaving 8 bases not matched to a gene. Germline V lookup: CDR1 SQVTM, CDR2 ANQGSEA. The CDR3 is 15 amino acids. The CDR3: CSVAGLAGEVETQYF. The DNA of the CDR3 is TGCAGCGTCGCGGGACTAGCGGGGGAGGTTGAGACCCAGTACTTC.

This clonotype was recorded many times. The rearrangement links TRBV28 to TRBJ2-2; 7 bases map to TRBD1. The CDR3 is made up of 16 amino acids. CDR1 MDHEN and CDR2 SYDVKM come from the germline V gene. V lost 6 bases, J lost 0 bases, and 7 bases stayed unmatched. The chain's CDR3 is CASRPTGTANTGELFF. CDR3 bases: TGTGCCAGCAGACCTACCGGGACAGCGAACACCGGGGAGCTGTTTTTT.

This clonotype was seen at least ten times. The V call is TRBV5-1, the J call TRBJ1-5, with TRBD1 as a possible D gene (5 bases). The germline CDR1 and CDR2 sequences are SGHRS and YFSETQ. Trimming pared 0 bases from V and 1 base from J, leaving 11 bases between. This CDR3 region has 16 residues. The CDR3 spells CASSLEGPRSNQPQHF. The CDR3, as DNA: TGCGCCAGCAGCTTGGAGGGACCTAGGAGCAATCAGCCCCAGCATTTT.

This clonotype was detected a few times. The rearrangement links TRBV20-1 to TRBJ1-4, with no clear D. CDR3 size: 13 residues. Germline V CDR1 and CDR2: DFQATT, SNEGSKA (reference sequence). V lost 8 bases and J 1 base, leaving 11 bases between the germline ends. Here the CDR3 reads CSLPRGTNEKLFF. In DNA, the CDR3 is TGCAGTCTCCCGCGGGGAACTAATGAAAAACTGTTTTTT.

This clonotype was seen a few times. The chain carries TRBV19 and TRBJ1-1; 10 bases align to TRBD1. The CDR3 loop spans 15 amino acids. The trim removed 3 bases at V and 0 bases at J, leaving 1 base unmatched. Per the germline V gene, CDR1 is LNHDA and CDR2 is SQIVND (reference sequence). CDR3 bases: TGTGCCAGTAGTATGGGGACAGGGGTGAACACTGAAGCTTTCTTT. Residues: CASSMGTGVNTEAFF.

In this sample, this clonotype turned up many times. This rearrangement joins TRBV5-1 to TRBJ2-1; 8 bases fit TRBD2. Germline values: CDR1 SGHRS, CDR2 YFSETQ. V shed 4 bases and J 1 base; nucleotides not matched to a gene: 22. The CDR3 has 21 residues. The CDR3 is CASSTGLGLVIPAGSYNEQFF. CDR3 in DNA: TGCGCCAGCAGCACCGGATTGGGACTAGTAATACCAGCTGGGTCCTACAATGAGCAGTTCTTC. The whole variable domain, filled in from reference TRBV5-1 and TRBJ2-1, reads KAGVTQTPRYLIKTRGQQVTLSCSPISGHRSVSWYQQTPGQGLQFLFEYFSETQRNKGNFPGRFSGRQFSNSRSEMNVSTLELGDSALYLCASSTGLGLVIPAGSYNEQFFGPGTRLTVL.

The genes are TRBV29-1 and TRBJ1-1, with 7 bases that match TRBD1. J gave up 9 bases and V 4 bases, and 5 bases lay outside the gene matches. Germline values: CDR1 SQVTM, CDR2 ANQGSEA. The CDR3 contains 11 residues. For the CDR3, the DNA is TGCAGCGTTGGGACAGGTGGAAAAGCTTTCTTT. Translated, it gives CSVGTGGKAFF.

This sequence joins TRBV20-1 and TRBJ2-7; 8 bases line up with TRBD2. Per germline, CDR1 DFQATT and CDR2 SNEGSKA (reference sequence). The CDR3 runs to 15 residues. V lost 0 bases to trimming and J lost 6 bases; unmatched junction nucleotides: 10. The CDR3 DNA reads TGCAGTGCTAGAGATCAAAGCGGGAGCCGGCGCGAGCAGTACTTC. Translation: CSARDQSGSRREQYF.

The table lists this clonotype with a few counts. The chain couples TRBV3-1 to TRBJ1-1; D remains unclear. Looked up from germline, CDR1 is LGHDT and CDR2 is YNNKEL (reference sequence). There are 14 residues in the CDR3. V was trimmed by 1 base and J by 1 base, leaving 7 bases between them. Here the CDR3 DNA reads TGTGCCAGCAGCCAAGGGGTAGAGAACACTGAAGCTTTCTTT. Amino acid sequence: CASSQGVENTEAFF.

The chain is built from TRBV7-3 and TRBJ2-3, with D hard to call. CDR1 is SGHTA, CDR2 FQGTGA, per germline. Trimming took off 5 bases at V and 2 bases at J, with 20 bases between the two ends. This CDR3 has 17 amino acids. DNA for the CDR3: TGTGCCAGCAGCCTGGGGATAGGTGATGGACCCACAGATACGCAGTATTTT. This encodes CASSLGIGDGPTDTQYF.

This clonotype has more than one count but fewer than ten. CDR3: CSARDGDREYV. In nucleotides, the CDR3 is TGCAGTGCTAGAGACGGGGACAGGGAGTACGTC. The V gene is TRBV20-1, the J gene TRBJ2-7; the match to TRBD1 covers 9 bases. The CDR3 is 11 amino acids. V shed 0 bases and J 11 bases; nucleotides not matched to a gene: 2. In germline, CDR1 is DFQATT, CDR2 SNEGSKA (reference sequence).

DNA for the CDR3: TGTGCCAGCAGCCTAGGGGGGGACGTAGGAAATGAGCAGTTCTTC. Residues: CASSLGGDVGNEQFF. The V and J genes are TRBV11-3 and TRBJ2-1, with D perhaps matching TRBD2 (7 bases). V shed 5 bases and J shed 7 bases, with 18 bases lying between them. Germline CDR1 reads SGHNT; CDR2 reads YENEEA. The CDR3 contains 15 residues.